What follows describes a single T cell receptor beta chain. This sample is part of a study of blood T cell repertoires in COVID-19. The CDR3 has 15 amino acids. The ends lost 1 base at V and 4 bases at J; junction bases unmatched: 6. In germline, CDR1 is LNHNV, CDR2 YYDKDF (reference sequence). In the source study's methods: Cell counts per sample came from amplifying reference gene primers. The repertoire was sequenced with immunoSEQ multiplex PCR; TCRdb's copy has only in-frame clones and lacks some. V and J calls and clone size come straight from that table; D and trimming were deduced from the DNA. The sample carries hundreds of thousands of clones, around 86% recorded once. A Seattle source enrolled patients during active infection and followed them longitudinally.

The rearrangement links TRBV15 to TRBJ2-7, with 8 bases lining up with TRBD1. The receptor was derived from a woman aged 45-65 years with COVID-19, enrolled during active disease. Sequencing was carried out using peripheral blood. The CDR3 DNA reads TGTGCCACCAGCAGAGCCCGGGACAGGAGTTACGAGCAGTACTTC. Encoded protein: CATSRARDRSYEQYF.